This is a list of T cell receptor beta chains from one sample in a study of T cell changes during pregnancy in multiple sclerosis. Data came from immunoSEQ multiplex PCR; TCRdb stores just in-frame clones and leaves some out. Seen here are about 100,000 clones, under 95% observed once, and the top ten hold 0.99%. This specimen consisted of peripheral blood, obtained after pregnancy. The receptors originated from a female donor with multiple sclerosis, enrolled in a pregnancy study. Each CDR3 is given with its conserved first and last residue. A D gene is named only where the DNA matches it firmly. Clone size is stated in some rows and not others, as once, few, many or a class when expanded.

v_call: TRBV9; j_call: TRBJ2-7; d_call: TRBD2; clone_size: .; cdr3_aa: CASSVDGGRAYEQYF; cdr3_nt: TGTGCCAGCAGCGTAGACGGGGGGAGGGCCTACGAGCAGTACTTC
v_call: TRBV29-1; j_call: TRBJ2-1; d_call: .; clone_size: .; cdr3_aa: CSVAPGETFF; cdr3_nt: TGCAGCGTTGCCCCGGGTGAGACGTTCTTC
v_call: TRBV10-1; j_call: TRBJ2-3; d_call: TRBD2; clone_size: .; cdr3_aa: CARPPGAGGSDTQYF; cdr3_nt: TGCGCCAGGCCACCGGGGGCGGGAGGTTCAGATACGCAGTATTTT
v_call: TRBV11-2; j_call: TRBJ1-1; d_call: .; clone_size: once; cdr3_aa: CASSLKRAGEAFF; cdr3_nt: TGTGCCAGCAGCTTGAAGAGAGCAGGGGAAGCTTTCTTT
v_call: TRBV5-1; j_call: TRBJ2-1; d_call: TRBD1; clone_size: .; cdr3_aa: CASSFDRDEQFF; cdr3_nt: TGCGCCAGCAGTTTTGACAGGGATGAGCAGTTCTTC
v_call: TRBV6-1; j_call: TRBJ2-3; d_call: TRBD2; clone_size: .; cdr3_aa: CASGLSGNTDTQYF; cdr3_nt: TGTGCCAGCGGATTAAGCGGGAACACAGATACGCAGTATTTT
v_call: TRBV12-5; j_call: TRBJ2-1; d_call: .; clone_size: .; cdr3_aa: CASGSKGGRWQFF; cdr3_nt: TGTGCTAGTGGTTCAAAGGGGGGGAGGTGGCAGTTCTTC
v_call: TRBV4-1; j_call: TRBJ2-1; d_call: TRBD2; clone_size: .; cdr3_aa: CASSQGEASGSGWNEQFF; cdr3_nt: TGCGCCAGCAGCCAAGGGGAGGCTAGCGGGAGTGGTTGGAATGAGCAGTTCTTC
v_call: TRBV2; j_call: TRBJ2-6; d_call: .; clone_size: .; cdr3_aa: CASSEFWLGQGEANVLTF; cdr3_nt: TGTGCCAGCAGTGAATTTTGGTTGGGGCAGGGTGAGGCCAACGTCCTGACTTTC
v_call: TRBV27; j_call: TRBJ2-7; d_call: .; clone_size: .; cdr3_aa: CASSLSGGKSSYEQYF; cdr3_nt: TGTGCCAGCAGTTTATCAGGCGGGAAAAGCTCCTACGAGCAGTACTTC
v_call: TRBV6-5; j_call: TRBJ1-3; d_call: .; clone_size: .; cdr3_aa: CASSSGLAGNTIYF; cdr3_nt: TGTGCCAGCAGTTCAGGGTTGGCTGGAAACACCATATATTTT
v_call: TRBV6-5; j_call: TRBJ2-7; d_call: .; clone_size: .; cdr3_aa: CASSYSGPGDYEQYF; cdr3_nt: TGTGCCAGCAGTTACTCAGGACCAGGGGACTACGAGCAGTACTTC
v_call: TRBV30; j_call: TRBJ1-1; d_call: TRBD1; clone_size: .; cdr3_aa: CAWRGQANTEAFF; cdr3_nt: TGTGCCTGGAGGGGACAGGCGAACACTGAAGCTTTCTTT
v_call: TRBV2; j_call: TRBJ1-2; d_call: .; clone_size: many; cdr3_aa: CASRSRNLNYGYTF; cdr3_nt: TGTGCCAGCAGAAGCAGGAACCTTAACTATGGCTACACCTTC
v_call: TRBV7-6; j_call: TRBJ2-1; d_call: .; clone_size: .; cdr3_aa: CASSFLATHEQFF; cdr3_nt: TGTGCCAGCAGCTTTCTAGCGACCCATGAGCAGTTCTTC
v_call: TRBV5-4; j_call: TRBJ2-2; d_call: TRBD1; clone_size: .; cdr3_aa: CASSLNRGYTGELFF; cdr3_nt: TGTGCCAGCAGCTTAAACAGGGGTTACACCGGGGAGCTGTTTTTT
v_call: TRBV2; j_call: TRBJ1-6; d_call: .; clone_size: .; cdr3_aa: CASSLTASSYNSPLHF; cdr3_nt: TGTGCCAGCTCCTTGACAGCCAGCTCCTATAATTCACCCCTCCACTTT
v_call: TRBV4-2; j_call: TRBJ2-3; d_call: .; clone_size: .; cdr3_aa: CASSQGLLDTQYF; cdr3_nt: TGTGCCAGCAGCCAAGGACTATTGGATACGCAGTATTTT
v_call: TRBV9; j_call: TRBJ2-5; d_call: .; clone_size: .; cdr3_aa: CASSATAGGQQETQYF; cdr3_nt: TGTGCCAGCAGCGCAACGGCAGGGGGGCAGCAAGAGACCCAGTACTTC
v_call: TRBV27; j_call: TRBJ1-2; d_call: .; clone_size: once; cdr3_aa: CASSPVIWAGYTF; cdr3_nt: TGTGCCAGCAGTCCCGTGATATGGGCCGGCTACACCTTC
v_call: TRBV6-4; j_call: TRBJ2-3; d_call: TRBD1; clone_size: .; cdr3_aa: CASSDSTGGADTQYF; cdr3_nt: TGTGCCAGCAGTGACTCAACAGGGGGCGCAGATACGCAGTATTTT
v_call: TRBV15; j_call: TRBJ2-5; d_call: .; clone_size: .; cdr3_aa: CATSRAASRQETQYF; cdr3_nt: TGTGCCACCAGCAGAGCAGCTAGCCGCCAAGAGACCCAGTACTTC
v_call: TRBV29-1; j_call: TRBJ2-2; d_call: TRBD2; clone_size: .; cdr3_aa: CSVRTSGRNVKAGELFF; cdr3_nt: TGCAGCGTACGGACTAGCGGGAGAAATGTAAAGGCCGGGGAGCTGTTTTTT
v_call: TRBV30; j_call: TRBJ2-5; d_call: TRBD1; clone_size: .; cdr3_aa: CAWSVPQGELETQYF; cdr3_nt: TGTGCCTGGAGTGTACCCCAGGGGGAGTTAGAGACCCAGTACTTC
v_call: TRBV19; j_call: TRBJ2-1; d_call: .; clone_size: .; cdr3_aa: CASNRASDNTPVQFF; cdr3_nt: TGTGCCAGTAATCGGGCTAGCGACAACACCCCGGTGCAGTTCTTC
v_call: TRBV9; j_call: TRBJ2-7; d_call: TRBD2; clone_size: .; cdr3_aa: CASSGTSGGEQYF; cdr3_nt: TGTGCCAGCAGCGGGACTAGCGGCGGGGAGCAGTACTTC
v_call: TRBV2; j_call: TRBJ1-1; d_call: .; clone_size: once; cdr3_aa: CASSIRVEAFF; cdr3_nt: TGTGCCAGCAGTATCAGGGTTGAAGCTTTCTTT
v_call: TRBV27; j_call: TRBJ1-2; d_call: .; clone_size: .; cdr3_aa: CASSLSGGRHGYTF; cdr3_nt: TGTGCCAGCAGTTTATCCGGGGGACGGCATGGCTACACCTTC
v_call: TRBV5-1; j_call: TRBJ2-6; d_call: .; clone_size: .; cdr3_aa: CASSLAGSTGANVLTF; cdr3_nt: TGCGCCAGCAGCTTGGCAGGGTCTACTGGGGCCAACGTCCTGACTTTC
v_call: TRBV6-5; j_call: TRBJ1-3; d_call: TRBD1; clone_size: .; cdr3_aa: CASRERTGSGNTIYF; cdr3_nt: TGTGCCAGCAGGGAGAGGACAGGCTCTGGAAACACCATATATTTT
v_call: TRBV28; j_call: TRBJ1-5; d_call: .; clone_size: .; cdr3_aa: CASSLMGASNQPQHF; cdr3_nt: TGTGCCAGCAGTTTAATGGGGGCTAGCAATCAGCCCCAGCATTTT
v_call: TRBV5-1; j_call: TRBJ2-2; d_call: .; clone_size: .; cdr3_aa: CASWTTGGVSTGELFF; cdr3_nt: TGCGCCAGCTGGACCACCGGGGGAGTCAGCACCGGGGAGCTGTTTTTT
v_call: TRBV5-6; j_call: TRBJ2-2; d_call: .; clone_size: .; cdr3_aa: CASSLEGNRAIGTGELFF; cdr3_nt: TGTGCCAGCAGCTTGGAGGGTAACAGGGCCATTGGGACCGGGGAGCTGTTTTTT
v_call: TRBV5-1; j_call: TRBJ1-1; d_call: .; clone_size: .; cdr3_aa: CASSLRDSEAFF; cdr3_nt: TGCGCCAGCAGCTTGCGGGACTCTGAAGCTTTCTTT
v_call: TRBV29-1; j_call: TRBJ1-1; d_call: .; clone_size: .; cdr3_aa: CSAETGNEAFF; cdr3_nt: TGCAGCGCCGAGACGGGAAATGAAGCTTTCTTT
v_call: TRBV7-2; j_call: TRBJ2-5; d_call: TRBD2; clone_size: .; cdr3_aa: CASSFGLAGGLETQYF; cdr3_nt: TGTGCCAGCAGCTTCGGTCTAGCGGGAGGGTTAGAGACCCAGTACTTC
v_call: TRBV28; j_call: TRBJ2-7; d_call: .; clone_size: .; cdr3_aa: CASRNPGQFPIAYEQYF; cdr3_nt: TGTGCCAGCAGGAATCCCGGACAGTTCCCTATTGCGTACGAGCAGTACTTC
v_call: TRBV28; j_call: TRBJ2-1; d_call: TRBD2; clone_size: .; cdr3_aa: CASRTTAGTRGRGEQFF; cdr3_nt: TGTGCCAGTCGAACTACAGCCGGGACTAGGGGGAGGGGTGAGCAGTTCTTC
v_call: TRBV30; j_call: TRBJ1-1; d_call: TRBD1; clone_size: few; cdr3_aa: CAWNTGTGPNTEAFF; cdr3_nt: TGTGCCTGGAACACCGGGACAGGACCGAACACTGAAGCTTTCTTT
v_call: TRBV9; j_call: TRBJ1-1; d_call: TRBD1; clone_size: .; cdr3_aa: CASSAQGAKAEAFF; cdr3_nt: TGTGCCAGCAGCGCGCAGGGGGCGAAAGCTGAAGCTTTCTTT
v_call: TRBV6-1; j_call: TRBJ2-3; d_call: .; clone_size: .; cdr3_aa: CASKDYFTDTQYF; cdr3_nt: TGTGCCAGCAAGGACTACTTCACAGATACGCAGTATTTT
v_call: TRBV29-1; j_call: TRBJ2-7; d_call: TRBD1; clone_size: .; cdr3_aa: CSVEGGRGIHEQYF; cdr3_nt: TGCAGCGTTGAAGGGGGCAGGGGGATCCACGAGCAGTACTTC
v_call: TRBV6-1; j_call: TRBJ1-2; d_call: TRBD1; clone_size: .; cdr3_aa: CASRDRGQSGYGYTF; cdr3_nt: TGTGCCAGCAGGGACAGGGGGCAAAGTGGCTATGGCTACACCTTC
v_call: TRBV13; j_call: TRBJ2-7; d_call: TRBD1; clone_size: .; cdr3_aa: CASRWGGQGRREQYF; cdr3_nt: TGTGCCAGCAGGTGGGGAGGACAGGGGCGCAGGGAGCAGTACTTC
v_call: TRBV2; j_call: TRBJ2-1; d_call: TRBD1; clone_size: .; cdr3_aa: CASRAGGADNEQFF; cdr3_nt: TGTGCCAGCAGAGCAGGGGGCGCCGACAATGAGCAGTTCTTC
v_call: TRBV7-6; j_call: TRBJ2-1; d_call: TRBD2; clone_size: .; cdr3_aa: CASSLGLAEEPFF; cdr3_nt: TGTGCCAGCAGCTTAGGGCTAGCGGAGGAACCGTTCTTC
v_call: TRBV7-8; j_call: TRBJ2-1; d_call: .; clone_size: few; cdr3_aa: CASSLGTLSLSYNEQFF; cdr3_nt: TGTGCCAGCAGCTTAGGGACACTGAGTCTAAGCTACAATGAGCAGTTCTTC
v_call: TRBV30; j_call: TRBJ1-1; d_call: TRBD1; clone_size: .; cdr3_aa: CAWSRQGNTEAFF; cdr3_nt: TGTGCCTGGAGCAGACAGGGGAACACTGAAGCTTTCTTT
v_call: TRBV30; j_call: TRBJ1-2; d_call: .; clone_size: once; cdr3_aa: CAWSVPGHQNLANYGYTF; cdr3_nt: TGTGCCTGGAGTGTACCAGGACACCAGAACTTAGCTAACTATGGCTACACCTTC
v_call: TRBV30; j_call: TRBJ1-4; d_call: TRBD1; clone_size: .; cdr3_aa: CAWMRQGNEKLFF; cdr3_nt: TGTGCCTGGATGAGACAGGGCAATGAAAAACTGTTTTTT
v_call: TRBV13; j_call: TRBJ1-1; d_call: TRBD1; clone_size: .; cdr3_aa: CASSLEGGAGTEAFF; cdr3_nt: TGTGCCAGCAGCTTAGAAGGGGGCGCGGGGACTGAAGCTTTCTTT
v_call: TRBV30; j_call: TRBJ1-3; d_call: TRBD1; clone_size: .; cdr3_aa: CAWSDGTGANTIYF; cdr3_nt: TGTGCCTGGAGTGACGGGACAGGGGCTAACACCATATATTTT
v_call: TRBV9; j_call: TRBJ2-1; d_call: TRBD2; clone_size: .; cdr3_aa: CASSRTGTSGRSSYNEQFF; cdr3_nt: TGTGCCAGCAGCCGAACCGGGACTAGCGGGAGGAGCTCCTACAATGAGCAGTTCTTC
v_call: TRBV28; j_call: TRBJ2-1; d_call: .; clone_size: few; cdr3_aa: CASSRGQYNEQFF; cdr3_nt: TGTGCCAGCAGTCGTGGACAGTACAATGAGCAGTTCTTC
v_call: TRBV6-4; j_call: TRBJ2-3; d_call: TRBD1; clone_size: .; cdr3_aa: CASSDSWTGGTDTQYF; cdr3_nt: TGTGCCAGCAGTGACTCGTGGACAGGGGGCACAGATACGCAGTATTTT
v_call: TRBV7-9; j_call: TRBJ1-1; d_call: .; clone_size: .; cdr3_aa: CASSTMNTEAFF; cdr3_nt: TGTGCCAGCAGCACAATGAACACTGAAGCTTTCTTT
v_call: TRBV5-4; j_call: TRBJ2-1; d_call: .; clone_size: .; cdr3_aa: CAAGPAAPRKFF; cdr3_nt: TGTGCCGCGGGTCCAGCGGCCCCTCGAAAGTTCTTC